These T cell receptor beta chains were read from a single sample in a study of radiotherapy plus CTLA-4 blockade in lung cancer. Some clones are missing from TCRdb's copy, which holds only in-frame ones; the method was immunoSEQ multiplex PCR. The table shows 25,000 to 35,000 clones, with roughly 80% occurring only once. Sequenced material: peripheral blood, taken from a patient treated with radiotherapy plus ipilimumab. Receptor source: a human donor with non-small cell lung cancer who had stable disease on radiotherapy plus ipilimumab. Each CDR3 is given with its conserved first and last residue. Each record gives: V gene, J gene, D gene, clone size, CDR3 protein, CDR3 DNA. A D gene is named only where the DNA matches it firmly. Clone size is not always given. Where it is, it says once, few, many or a class for expanded clones.

>TRBV10-3|TRBJ1-2|NA|NA
CASRGASTVTNYGYTF
TGTGCCTCACGGGGCGCCTCCACCGTAACTAACTATGGCTACACCTTC
>TRBV30|TRBJ1-1|NA|once
CAWVLPVQGGTEAFF
TGTGCCTGGGTTCTCCCCGTACAGGGAGGGACTGAAGCTTTCTTT
>TRBV20-1|TRBJ1-4|NA|NA
CSARNEKLFF
TGCAGTGCTCGTAATGAAAAACTGTTTTTT
>TRBV2|TRBJ1-1|NA|NA
CASKGDMNTEAFF
TGTGCCAGCAAGGGGGACATGAACACTGAAGCTTTCTTT
>TRBV10-1|TRBJ2-3|NA|NA
CASVGGGLFTRATDTQYF
TGCGCCAGCGTTGGAGGGGGCCTTTTCACTCGGGCGACAGATACGCAGTATTTT
>TRBV27|TRBJ2-3|NA|NA
CASTPFWGNTDTQYF
TGTGCCAGCACACCCTTCTGGGGAAACACAGATACGCAGTATTTT
>TRBV5-1|TRBJ1-5|TRBD1|NA
CASRVDRNQPQHF
TGCGCCAGCAGAGTGGACAGGAATCAGCCCCAGCATTTT
>TRBV5-1|TRBJ2-3|TRBD1|NA
CASKDWTGRTDTQYF
TGCGCCAGCAAAGATTGGACAGGGCGCACAGATACGCAGTATTTT
>TRBV12-5|TRBJ2-3|TRBD1|NA
CASGGGQETDTQYF
TGTGCTAGTGGAGGGGGACAGGAGACAGATACGCAGTATTTT
>TRBV5-1|TRBJ1-2|NA|NA
CASSRDTRDYGYTF
TGCGCCAGCAGCCGGGACACTAGGGACTATGGCTACACCTTC
>TRBV10-3|TRBJ1-5|NA|NA
CAISESIWGFQPQHF
TGTGCCATCAGTGAAAGTATCTGGGGCTTTCAGCCCCAGCATTTT
>TRBV6-5|TRBJ1-1|NA|NA
CASIPDRPITEAFF
TGTGCCAGCATCCCGGACAGACCTATCACTGAAGCTTTCTTT
>TRBV14|TRBJ1-4|TRBD1|few
CASSPQQGAGEKLFF
TGTGCCAGCAGCCCTCAACAGGGGGCGGGAGAAAAACTGTTTTTT
>TRBV19|TRBJ2-5|NA|NA
CASSIDRFVPAAQYF
TGTGCCAGTAGTATAGATCGATTCGTACCGGCCGCCCAGTACTTC
>TRBV30|TRBJ2-2|TRBD1|NA
CAWGFKGAGGELFF
TGTGCCTGGGGATTCAAGGGGGCTGGCGGGGAGCTGTTTTTT
>TRBV5-1|TRBJ2-3|TRBD2|NA
CASSLNPSGSSTDTQYF
TGCGCCAGCAGCTTGAACCCTAGCGGGTCTAGCACAGATACGCAGTATTTT
>TRBV11-2|TRBJ2-7|NA|NA
CASSSLYRGSSGEQYF
TGTGCCAGCAGCTCGCTATATCGGGGGTCTTCGGGTGAGCAGTACTTC
>TRBV7-2|TRBJ1-1|NA|NA
CASSLGGVYTEAFF
TGTGCCAGCAGCTTAGGCGGCGTTTACACTGAAGCTTTCTTT